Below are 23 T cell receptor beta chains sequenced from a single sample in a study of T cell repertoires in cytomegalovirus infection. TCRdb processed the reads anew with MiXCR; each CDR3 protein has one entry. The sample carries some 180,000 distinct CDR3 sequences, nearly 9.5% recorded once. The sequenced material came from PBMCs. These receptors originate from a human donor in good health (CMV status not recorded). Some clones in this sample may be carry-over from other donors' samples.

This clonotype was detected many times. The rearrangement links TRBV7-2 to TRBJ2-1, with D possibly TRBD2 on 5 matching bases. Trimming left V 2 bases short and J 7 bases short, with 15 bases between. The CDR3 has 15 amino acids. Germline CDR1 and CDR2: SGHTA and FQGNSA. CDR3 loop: CASSLSSARKNEQFF. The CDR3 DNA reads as TGTGCCAGCAGCTTAAGTAGCGCACGGAAAAATGAGCAGTTCTTC.

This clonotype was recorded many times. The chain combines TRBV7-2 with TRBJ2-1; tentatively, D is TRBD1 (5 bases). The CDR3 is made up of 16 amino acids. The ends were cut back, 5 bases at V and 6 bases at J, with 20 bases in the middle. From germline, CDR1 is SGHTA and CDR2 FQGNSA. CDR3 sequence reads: CASSTPYRSLLNEQFF. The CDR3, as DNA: TGTGCCAGCAGCACCCCTTACAGGTCGTTACTCAATGAGCAGTTCTTC.

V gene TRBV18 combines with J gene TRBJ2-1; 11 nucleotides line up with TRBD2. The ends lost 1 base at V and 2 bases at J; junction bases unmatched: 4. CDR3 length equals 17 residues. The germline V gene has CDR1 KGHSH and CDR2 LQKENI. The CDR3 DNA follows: TGTGCCAGCTCACCACGGGTGACTAGCGGGACCTACAATGAGCAGTTCTTC. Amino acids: CASSPRVTSGTYNEQFF.

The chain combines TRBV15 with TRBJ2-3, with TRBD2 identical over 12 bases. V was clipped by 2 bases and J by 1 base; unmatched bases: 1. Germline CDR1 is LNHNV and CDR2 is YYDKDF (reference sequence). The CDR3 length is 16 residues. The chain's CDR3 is CATSRRLAGGTDTQYF. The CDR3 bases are TGTGCCACCAGCAGACGACTAGCGGGGGGCACAGATACGCAGTATTTT.

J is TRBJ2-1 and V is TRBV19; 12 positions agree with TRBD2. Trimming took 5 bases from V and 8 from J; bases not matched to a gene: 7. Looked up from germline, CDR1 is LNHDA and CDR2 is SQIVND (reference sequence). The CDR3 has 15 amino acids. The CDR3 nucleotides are TGTGCCAGTAGTGGGAGGACTAGCGGGGTCGATGAGCAGTTCTTC. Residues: CASSGRTSGVDEQFF.

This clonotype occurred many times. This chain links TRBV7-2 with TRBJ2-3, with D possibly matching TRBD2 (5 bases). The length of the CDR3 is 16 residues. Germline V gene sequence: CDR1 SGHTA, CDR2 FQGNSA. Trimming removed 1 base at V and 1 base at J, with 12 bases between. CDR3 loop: CASSLGPQRGTDTQYF. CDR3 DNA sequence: TGTGCCAGCAGCTTAGGTCCCCAGAGGGGCACAGATACGCAGTATTTT.

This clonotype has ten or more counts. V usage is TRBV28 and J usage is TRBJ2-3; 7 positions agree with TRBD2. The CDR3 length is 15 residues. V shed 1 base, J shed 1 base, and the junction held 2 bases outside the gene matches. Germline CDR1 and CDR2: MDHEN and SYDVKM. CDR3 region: CASSLLAGGTDTQYF. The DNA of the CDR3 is TGTGCCAGCAGTTTATTGGCGGGAGGCACAGATACGCAGTATTTT.

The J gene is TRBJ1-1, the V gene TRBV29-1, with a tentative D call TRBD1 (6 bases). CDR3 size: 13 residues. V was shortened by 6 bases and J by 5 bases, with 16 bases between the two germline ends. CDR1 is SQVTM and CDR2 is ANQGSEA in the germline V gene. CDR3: CSVGRGARTEAFF. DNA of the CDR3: TGCAGCGTGGGACGGGGGGCGAGGACTGAAGCTTTCTTT.

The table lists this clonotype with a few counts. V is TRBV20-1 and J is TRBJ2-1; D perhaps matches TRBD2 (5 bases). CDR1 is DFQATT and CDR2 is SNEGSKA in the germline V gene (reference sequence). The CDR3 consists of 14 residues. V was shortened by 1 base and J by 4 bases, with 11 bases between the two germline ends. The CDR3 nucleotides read TGCAGTGCTAGAGGGAGGAATCAGTACAATGAGCAGTTCTTC. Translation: CSARGRNQYNEQFF.

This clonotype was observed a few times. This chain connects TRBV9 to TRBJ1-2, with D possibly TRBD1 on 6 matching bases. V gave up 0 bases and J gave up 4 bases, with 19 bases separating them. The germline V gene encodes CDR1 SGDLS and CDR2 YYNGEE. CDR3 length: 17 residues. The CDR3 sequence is CASSVARRGREGYGYTF. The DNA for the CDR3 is TGTGCCAGCAGCGTAGCTCGCAGGGGCCGGGAGGGCTATGGCTACACCTTC.

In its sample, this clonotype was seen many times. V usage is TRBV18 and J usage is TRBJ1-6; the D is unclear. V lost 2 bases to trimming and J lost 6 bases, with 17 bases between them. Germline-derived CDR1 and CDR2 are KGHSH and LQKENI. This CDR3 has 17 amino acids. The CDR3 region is CASSPTSSGSGNSPLHF. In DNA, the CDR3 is TGTGCCAGCTCACCAACGTCGTCGGGATCTGGTAATTCACCCCTCCACTTT.

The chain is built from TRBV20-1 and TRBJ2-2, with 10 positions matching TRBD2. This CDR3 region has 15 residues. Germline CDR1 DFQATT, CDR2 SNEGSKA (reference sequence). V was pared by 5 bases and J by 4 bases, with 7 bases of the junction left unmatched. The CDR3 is CSAWTLAGVTGELFF. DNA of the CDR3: TGCAGTGCTTGGACCCTAGCGGGGGTCACCGGGGAGCTGTTTTTT.

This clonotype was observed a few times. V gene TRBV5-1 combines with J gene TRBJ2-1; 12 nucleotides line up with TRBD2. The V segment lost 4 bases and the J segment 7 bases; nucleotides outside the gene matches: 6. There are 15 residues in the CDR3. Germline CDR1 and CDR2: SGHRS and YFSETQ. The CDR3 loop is CASSTSGGLKNEQFF. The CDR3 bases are TGCGCCAGCAGCACTAGCGGGGGGCTCAAAAATGAGCAGTTCTTC.

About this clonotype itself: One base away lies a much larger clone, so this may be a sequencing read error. The CDR3 coding sequence is TGTGCCAGCATGGGACAGGTTATCACAGATACGCAGTATTTT. This encodes CASMGQVITDTQYF. The chain uses TRBV6-5 and TRBJ2-3; the match to TRBD1 covers 8 bases. Germline V gene sequence: CDR1 MNHEY, CDR2 SVGAGI. The CDR3 has 14 amino acids. V dropped 7 bases and J dropped 2; count of bases not matched to a gene: 5.

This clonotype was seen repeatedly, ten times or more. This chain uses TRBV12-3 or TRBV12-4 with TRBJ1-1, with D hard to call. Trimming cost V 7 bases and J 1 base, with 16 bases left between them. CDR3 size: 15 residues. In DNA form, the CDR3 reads TGTGCCAGCACCCCCGAGACGGACCGGAACACTGAAGCTTTCTTT. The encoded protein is CASTPETDRNTEAFF.

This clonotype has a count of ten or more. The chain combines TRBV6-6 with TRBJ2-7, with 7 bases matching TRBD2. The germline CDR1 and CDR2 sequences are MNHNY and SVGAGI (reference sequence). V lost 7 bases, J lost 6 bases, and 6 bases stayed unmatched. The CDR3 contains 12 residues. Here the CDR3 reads CASNPSGGEQYF. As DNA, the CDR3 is TGTGCCAGCAACCCCTCGGGGGGCGAGCAGTACTTC.

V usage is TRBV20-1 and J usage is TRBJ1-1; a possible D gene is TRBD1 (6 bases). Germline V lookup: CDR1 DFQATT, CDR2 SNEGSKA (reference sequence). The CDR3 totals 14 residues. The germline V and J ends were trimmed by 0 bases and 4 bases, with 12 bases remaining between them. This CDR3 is CSARESGAGTEAFF. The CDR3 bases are TGCAGTGCTAGAGAGTCAGGGGCGGGCACTGAAGCTTTCTTT.

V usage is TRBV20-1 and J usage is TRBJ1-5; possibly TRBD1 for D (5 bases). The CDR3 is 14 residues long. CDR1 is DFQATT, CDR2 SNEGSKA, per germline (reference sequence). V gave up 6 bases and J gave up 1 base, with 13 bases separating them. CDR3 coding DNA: TGCAGTGCCGCCACGGGGCAGAGCAATCAGCCCCAGCATTTT. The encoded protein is CSAATGQSNQPQHF.

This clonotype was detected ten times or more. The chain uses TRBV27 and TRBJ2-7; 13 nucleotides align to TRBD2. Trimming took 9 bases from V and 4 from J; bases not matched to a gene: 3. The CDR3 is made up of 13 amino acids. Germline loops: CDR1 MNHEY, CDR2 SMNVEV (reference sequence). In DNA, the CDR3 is TGTGCCAGTCGGACTAGCGGGGGTTACGAGCAGTACTTC. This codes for CASRTSGGYEQYF.

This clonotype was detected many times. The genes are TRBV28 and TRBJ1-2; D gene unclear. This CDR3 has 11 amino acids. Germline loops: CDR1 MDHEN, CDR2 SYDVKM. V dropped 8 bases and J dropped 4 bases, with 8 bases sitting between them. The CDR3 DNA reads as TGTGCCAGCGGCCCATCCTATGGCTACACCTTC. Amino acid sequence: CASGPSYGYTF.

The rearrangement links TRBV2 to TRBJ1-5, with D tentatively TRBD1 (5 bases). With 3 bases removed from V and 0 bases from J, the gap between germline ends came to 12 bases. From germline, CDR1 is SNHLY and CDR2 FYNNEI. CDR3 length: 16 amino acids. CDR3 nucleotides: TGTGCCAGCAGTGAGGAGAGACAGACTAGCAATCAGCCCCAGCATTTT. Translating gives CASSEERQTSNQPQHF.

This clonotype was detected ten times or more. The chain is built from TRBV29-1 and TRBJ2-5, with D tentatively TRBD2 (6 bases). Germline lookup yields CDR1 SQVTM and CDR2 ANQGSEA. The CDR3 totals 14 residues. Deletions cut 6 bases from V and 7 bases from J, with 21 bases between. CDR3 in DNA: TGCAGCGTCGGGGGACCGGGCAGACGTGGGACCCAGTACTTC. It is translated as CSVGGPGRRGTQYF.

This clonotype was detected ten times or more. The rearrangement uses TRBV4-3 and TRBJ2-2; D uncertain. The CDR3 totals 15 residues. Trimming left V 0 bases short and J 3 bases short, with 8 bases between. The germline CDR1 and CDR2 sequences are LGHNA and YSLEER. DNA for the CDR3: TGCGCCAGCAGCCAAGATAAGAGTTACACCGGGGAGCTGTTTTTT. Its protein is CASSQDKSYTGELFF.